These 28 T cell receptor beta chains came from one sample sequenced in a study of blood T cell repertoires in COVID-19. Sequencing used immunoSEQ multiplex PCR; TCRdb keeps in-frame clones, though not all of them. The sample lists a few hundred thousand clones, about 83% seen once, with around 1.7% in the top ten. Sample: peripheral blood. These receptors all stem from a woman aged 45-60 years with acute or convalescent COVID-19.

This chain links TRBV24-1 with TRBJ2-2; 7 bases fit TRBD1. The V segment lost 1 base and the J segment 6 bases; nucleotides outside the gene matches: 10. The germline V gene encodes CDR1 KGHDR and CDR2 SFDVKD. This CDR3 contains 17 residues. CDR3 sequence reads: CATSDFGQGVAPGELFF. In DNA form, the CDR3 reads TGTGCCACCAGTGATTTTGGGCAGGGGGTCGCCCCCGGGGAGCTGTTTTTT.

The chain employs TRBV25-1 and TRBJ1-1, with 7 bases identical to TRBD1. The V gene end was trimmed by 5 bases and the J gene end by 3 bases; junction bases not matched to a gene: 6. CDR3 size: 14 residues. Germline assignment: CDR1 MGHDK and CDR2 SYGVNS. The CDR3 sequence is CASSRYRGDTEAFF. The CDR3 DNA reads TGTGCCAGCAGTCGCTACAGGGGAGACACTGAAGCTTTCTTT.

The rearrangement joins TRBV5-1 to TRBJ1-6; TRBD1 aligns across 7 bases. Germline V gene data show CDR1 as SGHRS and CDR2 as YFSETQ. The J segment lost 9 bases and the V segment lost 3 bases, leaving 6 bases of the junction unmatched. The CDR3 length is 14 residues. The CDR3 DNA follows: TGCGCCAGCAGCTCCGGGACAGTATCTTCACCCCTCCACTTT. Translation gives CASSSGTVSSPLHF.

CDR3 bases: TGTGCCAGCAGTTTCGAGGTTTCCTACGAGCAGTACTTC. Protein: CASSFEVSYEQYF. The chain is built from TRBV12-3 or TRBV12-4 and TRBJ2-7; no clear D gene. The CDR3 runs to 13 residues. V lost 3 bases, J lost 1 base, and 7 bases lay in between.

The chain recombines TRBV7-2 with TRBJ2-7, with TRBD2 matching 13 bases. This CDR3 is 17 amino acids long. Germline CDR1 SGHTA, CDR2 FQGNSA. J lost 5 bases, V lost 1 base, and 8 bases had no gene match. The CDR3 DNA sequence: TGTGCCAGCAGCTTAGTACGGACTAGCGGGAGCGTTGACGAGCAGTACTTC. Amino acids: CASSLVRTSGSVDEQYF.

The CDR3 nucleotides read TGCAGCGGTTCGACAGGATCTGGCTACACCTTC. Amino acid sequence: CSGSTGSGYTF. The chain couples TRBV29-1 to TRBJ1-2; D might be TRBD1 (6 bases). Trimming cost V 7 bases and J 7 bases, with 13 bases left between them. CDR1 SQVTM and CDR2 ANQGSEA come from the germline V gene. The CDR3 totals 11 residues.

The chain employs TRBV9 and TRBJ1-1; the D gene is possibly TRBD1 (6 bases). The CDR3 is 15 residues long. Between the trimmed V and J ends, which lost 4 bases and 0 bases, there was a span of 13 bases. Germline V gene sequence: CDR1 SGDLS, CDR2 YYNGEE. Here the CDR3 reads CASSLQTGLNTEAFF. CDR3 coding DNA: TGTGCCAGCAGCCTACAGACAGGATTGAACACTGAAGCTTTCTTT.

The sample holds a few counts of this clone. V usage is TRBV11-2 and J usage is TRBJ2-3, with 8 nucleotides matching TRBD2. The J segment lost 7 bases and the V segment lost 0 bases, leaving 15 bases of the junction unmatched. CDR1 SGHAT and CDR2 FQNNGV come from the germline V gene. The CDR3 totals 18 residues. This CDR3 is CASSLEPGLVFRRNTQYF. CDR3 nucleotide sequence: TGTGCCAGCAGCTTAGAGCCGGGACTAGTCTTTCGTCGGAATACGCAGTATTTT.

The chain joins TRBV11-3 to TRBJ1-1; D unclear. This CDR3 region has 13 residues. Germline V lookup: CDR1 SGHNT, CDR2 YENEEA. Trimming took 5 bases from V and 5 from J, leaving 12 bases between them. CDR3 sequence: CASSAEAGTEAFF. CDR3 DNA sequence: TGTGCCAGCAGCGCCGAGGCTGGAACTGAAGCTTTCTTT.

This sequence joins TRBV9 and TRBJ2-3, with 13 nucleotides matching TRBD2. The J segment lost 6 bases and the V segment lost 3 bases, leaving 4 bases of the junction unmatched. Germline values: CDR1 SGDLS, CDR2 YYNGEE. This CDR3 has 15 amino acids. The DNA for the CDR3 is TGTGCCAGCAGCGCGGGGACTAGCGGGATCGATACGCAGTATTTT. Its protein is CASSAGTSGIDTQYF.

The chain joins TRBV9 to TRBJ2-7, with TRBD1 matching 8 bases. CDR3 size: 14 residues. Germline V gene data show CDR1 as SGDLS and CDR2 as YYNGEE. Losses at the gene ends were 4 bases for V and 5 bases for J; bases not matched to a gene: 8. The chain's CDR3 is CASSFRTGPDEQYF. CDR3 DNA: TGTGCCAGCAGCTTCCGGACAGGGCCAGACGAGCAGTACTTC.

V and J are TRBV15 and TRBJ1-5; D is unclear. V shed 5 bases and J shed 5 bases, with 16 bases lying between them. Germline V gene lookup returns CDR1 LNHNV and CDR2 YYDKDF (reference sequence). This CDR3 is 15 amino acids long. The CDR3 is CATSRTNPQYQPQHF. The CDR3 bases are TGTGCCACCAGCCGGACTAACCCTCAGTATCAGCCCCAGCATTTT.

The CDR3 is CASSRDSSYNEQFF. The CDR3 nucleotides read TGTGCCAGCAGCCGGGACAGCTCCTACAATGAGCAGTTCTTC. V and J are TRBV11-2 and TRBJ2-1; 7 bases are shared with TRBD1. Germline V CDR1 and CDR2: SGHAT, FQNNGV. V trimming: 5 bases; J trimming: 0 bases; junction bases outside the gene matches: 1. This CDR3 is built from 14 residues. The whole variable domain, remainder taken from reference TRBV11-2 and TRBJ2-1, is EAGVAQSPRYKIIEKRQSVAFWCNPISGHATLYWYQQILGQGPKLLIQFQNNGVVDDSQLPKDRFSAERLKGVDSTLKIQPAKLEDSAVYLCASSRDSSYNEQFFGPGTRLTVL.

The V gene is TRBV27, the J gene TRBJ1-2; TRBD1 might be the D (5 bases). Per the germline V gene, CDR1 is MNHEY and CDR2 is SMNVEV (reference sequence). V gave up 3 bases and J gave up 2 bases, with 10 bases separating them. The CDR3 is 14 amino acids. CDR3 in DNA: TGTGCCAGCAGTTTGAATAGGGGAAACTATGGCTACACCTTC. Protein sequence: CASSLNRGNYGYTF.

V usage is TRBV5-4 and J usage is TRBJ1-5; 7 bases map to TRBD1. V was pared by 0 bases and J by 4 bases, with 4 bases of the junction left unmatched. Germline V lookup: CDR1 SGHNT, CDR2 YYREEE (reference sequence). This CDR3 contains 15 residues. The CDR3 here is CASSLGGTENQPQHF. CDR3 bases: TGTGCCAGCAGCTTGGGGGGGACAGAGAATCAGCCCCAGCATTTT.

This clone occurred a few times. The rearrangement joins TRBV6-2 or TRBV6-3 to TRBJ2-5, with 10 bases lining up with TRBD2. The CDR3 totals 15 residues. The germline V gene has CDR1 MNHEY and CDR2 SVGEGT. Losses at the gene ends were 4 bases for V and 6 bases for J; bases not matched to a gene: 8. The CDR3 bases are TGTGCCAGCAGTTCCTCTAGCGGGAGTAGACAGACCCAGTACTTC. The encoded protein is CASSSSSGSRQTQYF.

V is TRBV28 and J is TRBJ1-1, with D hard to call. The CDR3 is made up of 13 amino acids. CDR1 and CDR2 (germline): MDHEN, SYDVKM. Trimming removed 3 bases at V and 2 bases at J, with 7 bases between. Written as DNA, the CDR3 is TGTGCCAGCAGTTTTCCGAGAAACACTGAAGCTTTCTTT. Amino acids: CASSFPRNTEAFF.

Details on this clone: The germline gene is not matched at one end of the junction; a read error may be the cause. The chain is built from TRBV6-2 or TRBV6-3 and TRBJ2-5; maybe TRBD2 (5 bases). CDR1 and CDR2 (germline): MNHEY, SVGEGT. This CDR3 is built from 12 residues. CDR3 bases: TGTGCCAGCAGTTACCGGGAAGAAACCCAGTACTTC. This codes for CASSYREETQYF.

The chain is built from TRBV3-1 (or the pseudogene TRBV3-2) and TRBJ1-2, with 9 bases matching TRBD1. V gave up 4 bases and J gave up 8 bases; unmatched junction bases: 5. The germline V gene has CDR1 LGHDT and CDR2 YNNKEL (reference sequence). This CDR3 comprises 13 residues. The CDR3 here is CASSLQGARGYTF. CDR3 DNA sequence: TGTGCCAGCAGCCTACAGGGGGCGCGGGGCTACACCTTC.

The rearrangement joins TRBV6-5 to TRBJ1-4, with 9 positions matching TRBD1. After removal of 6 bases from V and 7 bases from J, the junction contained 3 bases not matched to a gene. CDR1 and CDR2 (germline): MNHEY, SVGAGI. The CDR3 totals 13 residues. This chain's CDR3 is CASSRDRVEKLFF. The CDR3 DNA follows: TGTGCCAGCAGCCGGGACAGGGTTGAAAAACTGTTTTTT.

This clone was counted between two and nine times. The V call is TRBV19, the J call TRBJ1-1; D is possibly TRBD1 (5 bases). The CDR3 is made up of 15 amino acids. V lost 3 bases, J lost 1 base, and 12 bases lay in between. Germline V gene lookup returns CDR1 LNHDA and CDR2 SQIVND (reference sequence). The CDR3 reads CASSIRAKGNTEAFF. CDR3 in DNA: TGTGCCAGTAGTATCAGGGCGAAAGGGAACACTGAAGCTTTCTTT.

This clone was counted a few times. The V and J genes are TRBV19 and TRBJ1-5; no clear D. CDR1 is LNHDA and CDR2 is SQIVND in the germline V gene (reference sequence). V shed 6 bases and J shed 2 bases, with 8 bases lying between them. The CDR3 consists of 13 residues. CDR3 DNA: TGTGCCAGTAGGTGGGCCGGCAATCAGCCCCAGCATTTT. Its protein product is CASRWAGNQPQHF.

The chain has TRBV6-1 and TRBJ1-2; no clear D. Germline CDR1 and CDR2: MNHNS and SASEGT. The CDR3 length is 11 residues. V shed 3 bases and J shed 4 bases, with 3 bases lying between them. CDR3: CASSDSYGYTF. The DNA of the CDR3 is TGTGCCAGCAGTGACAGCTATGGCTACACCTTC.

This clone occurred a few times. The chain couples TRBV28 to TRBJ1-2, with 8 nucleotides matching TRBD1. The CDR3 totals 17 residues. V was pared by 5 bases and J by 1 base, with 12 bases of the junction left unmatched. Germline lookup yields CDR1 MDHEN and CDR2 SYDVKM. The DNA for the CDR3 is TGTGCCAGCAGTGGGGACAGGCGAAGATTACTTAACTATGGCTACACCTTC. It yields the protein CASSGDRRRLLNYGYTF.

This clone was found once. The chain has TRBV7-9 and TRBJ1-5; D is perhaps TRBD1 (6 bases). Germline assignment: CDR1 SEHNR and CDR2 FQNEAQ (reference sequence). Between the trimmed V and J ends, which lost 0 bases and 4 bases, there was a span of 16 bases. The CDR3 is 17 amino acids. This CDR3 reads CASSLASLGQSNQPQHF. The CDR3 bases are TGTGCCAGCAGCTTAGCTAGTCTAGGACAGTCTAATCAGCCCCAGCATTTT.

The chain recombines TRBV12-3 or TRBV12-4 with TRBJ2-7; tentative D call: TRBD1 (6 bases). The CDR3 loop spans 13 amino acids. V lost 6 bases and J lost 5, with 14 bases in between. The CDR3 region has the DNA TGTGCCAGCAGCTCTGGGACACTTAACGAGCAGTACTTC. Amino acids: CASSSGTLNEQYF.

The genes are TRBV11-1 and TRBJ1-6; no clear D. The CDR3 length is 12 residues. Trimming stripped 5 bases from V and 9 bases from J, with 8 bases between. Germline V CDR1 and CDR2: SGHAT, FQDESV (reference sequence). Here the CDR3 DNA reads TGTGCCAGCAGCCCGCCGGGTTCACCCCTCCACTTT. As protein: CASSPPGSPLHF. The full variable domain, in which reference TRBV11-1 and TRBJ1-6 provide the parts outside the CDR3, is EAEVAQSPRYKITEKSQAVAFWCDPISGHATLYWYRQILGQGPELLVQFQDESVVDDSQLPKDRFSAERLKGVDSTLKIQPAELGDSAMYLCASSPPGSPLHFGNGTRLTVT.

V and J are TRBV6-5 and TRBJ1-2, with 8 bases identical to TRBD1. Germline V CDR1 and CDR2: MNHEY, SVGAGI. Germline trimming cut 7 bases from V and 3 bases from J; bases unmatched to any gene: 10. The CDR3 runs 15 residues. The CDR3 DNA is TGTGCCAGCAACGAAGGGACAGGCCCCTACTATGGCTACACCTTC. Amino acids: CASNEGTGPYYGYTF.